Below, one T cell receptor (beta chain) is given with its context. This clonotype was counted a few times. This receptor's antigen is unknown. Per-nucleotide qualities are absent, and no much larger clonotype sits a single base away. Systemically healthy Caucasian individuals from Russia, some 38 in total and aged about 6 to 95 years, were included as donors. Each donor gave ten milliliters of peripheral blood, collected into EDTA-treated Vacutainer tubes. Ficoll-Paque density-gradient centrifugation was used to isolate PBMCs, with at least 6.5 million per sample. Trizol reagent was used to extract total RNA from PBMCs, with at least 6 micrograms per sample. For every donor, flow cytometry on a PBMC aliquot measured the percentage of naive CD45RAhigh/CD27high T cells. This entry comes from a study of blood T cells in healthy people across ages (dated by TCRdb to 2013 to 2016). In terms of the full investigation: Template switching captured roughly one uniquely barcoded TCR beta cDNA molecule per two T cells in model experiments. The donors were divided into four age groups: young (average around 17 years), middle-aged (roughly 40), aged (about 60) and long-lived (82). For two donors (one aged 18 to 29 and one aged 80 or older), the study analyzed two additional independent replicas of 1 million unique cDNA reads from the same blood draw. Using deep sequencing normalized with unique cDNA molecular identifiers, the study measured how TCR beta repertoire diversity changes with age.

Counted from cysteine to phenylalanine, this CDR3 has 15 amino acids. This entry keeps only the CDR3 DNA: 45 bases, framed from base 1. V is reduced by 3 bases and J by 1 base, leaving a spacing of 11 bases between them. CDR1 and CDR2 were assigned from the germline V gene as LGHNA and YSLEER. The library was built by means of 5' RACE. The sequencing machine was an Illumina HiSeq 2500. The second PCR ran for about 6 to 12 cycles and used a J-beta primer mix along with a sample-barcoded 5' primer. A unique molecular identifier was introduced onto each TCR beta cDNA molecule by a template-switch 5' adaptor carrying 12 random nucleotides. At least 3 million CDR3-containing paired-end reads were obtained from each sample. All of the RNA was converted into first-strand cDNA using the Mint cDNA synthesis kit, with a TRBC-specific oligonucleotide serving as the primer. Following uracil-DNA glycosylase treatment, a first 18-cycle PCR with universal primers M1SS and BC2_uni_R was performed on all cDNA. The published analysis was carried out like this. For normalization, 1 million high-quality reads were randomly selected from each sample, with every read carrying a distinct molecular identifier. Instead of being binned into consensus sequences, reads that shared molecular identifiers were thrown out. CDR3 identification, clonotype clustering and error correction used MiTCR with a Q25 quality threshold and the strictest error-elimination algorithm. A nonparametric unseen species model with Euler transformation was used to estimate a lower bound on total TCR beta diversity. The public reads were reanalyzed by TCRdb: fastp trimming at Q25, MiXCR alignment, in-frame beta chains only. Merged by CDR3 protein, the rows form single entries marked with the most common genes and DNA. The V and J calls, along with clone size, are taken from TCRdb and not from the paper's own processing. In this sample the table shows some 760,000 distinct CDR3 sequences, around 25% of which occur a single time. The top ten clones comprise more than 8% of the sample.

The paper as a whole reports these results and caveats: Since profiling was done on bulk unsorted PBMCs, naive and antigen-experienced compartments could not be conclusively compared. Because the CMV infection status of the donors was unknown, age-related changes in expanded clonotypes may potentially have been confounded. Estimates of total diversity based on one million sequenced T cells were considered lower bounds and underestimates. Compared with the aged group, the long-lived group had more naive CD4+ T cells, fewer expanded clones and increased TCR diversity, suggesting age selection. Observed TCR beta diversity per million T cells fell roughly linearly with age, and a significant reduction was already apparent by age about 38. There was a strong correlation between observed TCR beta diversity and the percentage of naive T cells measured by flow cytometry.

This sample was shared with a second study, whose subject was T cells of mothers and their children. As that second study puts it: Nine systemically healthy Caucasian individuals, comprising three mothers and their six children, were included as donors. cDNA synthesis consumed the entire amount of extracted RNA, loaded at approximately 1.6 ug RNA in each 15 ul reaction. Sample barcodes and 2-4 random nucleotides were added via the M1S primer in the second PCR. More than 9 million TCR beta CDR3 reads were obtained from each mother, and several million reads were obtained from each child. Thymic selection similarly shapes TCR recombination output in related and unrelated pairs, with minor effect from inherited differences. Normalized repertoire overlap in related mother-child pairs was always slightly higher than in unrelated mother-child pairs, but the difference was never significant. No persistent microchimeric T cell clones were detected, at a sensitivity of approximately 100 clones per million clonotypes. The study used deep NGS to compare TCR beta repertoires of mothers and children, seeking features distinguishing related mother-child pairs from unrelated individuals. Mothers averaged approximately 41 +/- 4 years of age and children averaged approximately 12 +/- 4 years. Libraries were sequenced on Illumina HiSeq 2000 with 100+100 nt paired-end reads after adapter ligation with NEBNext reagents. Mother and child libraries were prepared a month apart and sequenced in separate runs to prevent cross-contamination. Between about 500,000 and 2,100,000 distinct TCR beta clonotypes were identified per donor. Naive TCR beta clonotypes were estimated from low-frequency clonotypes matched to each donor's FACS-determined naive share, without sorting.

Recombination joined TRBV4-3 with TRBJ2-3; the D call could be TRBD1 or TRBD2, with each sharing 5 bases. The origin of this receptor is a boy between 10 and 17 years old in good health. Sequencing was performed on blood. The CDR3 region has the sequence CASSHDGTGTDTQYF. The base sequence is TGCGCCAGCAGCCACGATGGGACGGGCACAGATACGCAGTATTTT.